This T cell receptor beta chain was recovered during a study of T cells in Graves' hyperthyroidism and ophthalmopathy. Study-wide points: A 13 V-J model separated ophthalmopathy from stable hyperthyroidism.

This CDR3 is 14 amino acids long. Trimming cost V 3 bases and J 0 bases, with 9 bases left between them. CDR1 and CDR2 (germline): MNHNS, SASEGT. TCR beta CDR3 sequences were amplified from RNA transcripts. HTBI primers were the set used in a first-round RT-PCR of the TCR CDR3. TCRdb re-called the multiplex PCR reads through MiXCR, storing one row per CDR3 protein. The sample holds around 340,000 distinct CDR3 sequences; approximately 18% are singletons and the top ten take approximately 33%. These patients, aged 18 to 65, had recently diagnosed hyperthyroidism lasting under 2 months. Exclusion of a patient resulted from uncontrolled infection, other autoimmune disease, pregnancy or lactation. The sample of blood was obtained at first hyperthyroidism diagnosis (before any ophthalmopathy symptoms). This clonotype was counted between two and nine times. The antigen remains undetermined.

Sequencing input: blood. The chain recombines TRBV6-1 with TRBJ2-7; D gene unclear. The clonotype originates from a woman younger than 45 with Graves' hyperthyroidism that later progressed to Graves' ophthalmopathy. CDR3 loop: CASSETLGSYEQYF. Written as DNA, the CDR3 is TGTGCCAGCAGTGAGACATTGGGCTCCTACGAGCAGTACTTC.